This T cell receptor (beta chain) was recovered during a study of T cell repertoires in cytomegalovirus infection. Study as a whole: Carrying CMV and the relevant HLA type showed in public TCR beta signatures. Regarding the study as a whole: Summed frequency of public TCR beta families distinguished CMV carriers with the relevant HLA.

The CDR3 runs to 14 residues. The V end was cut by 8 bases, the J end by 4 bases, with 14 bases between. Looked up from germline, CDR1 is MDHEN and CDR2 is SYDVKM. With regard to this clonotype: Its specificity is unknown.

TCRdb passed the reads through MiXCR, listing each CDR3 protein once. The sample holds hundreds of thousands of distinct CDR3 sequences, roughly 10% seen once. The rearrangement joins TRBV28 to TRBJ1-4, with D tentatively TRBD1 (5 bases). The receptor was isolated from a human donor in good health (CMV status not recorded). Some clones in this sample may be carry-over from other donors' samples. The source material was PBMCs. CDR3 sequence reads: CASGQRLSNEKLFF. The CDR3 DNA is TGTGCCAGCGGACAAAGATTAAGTAATGAAAAACTGTTTTTT. Variable domain in full (rest from reference TRBV28 and TRBJ1-4): DVKVTQSSRYLVKRTGEKVFLECVQDMDHENMFWYRQDPGLGLRLIYFSYDVKMKEKGDIPEGYSVSREKKERFSLILESASTNQTSMYLCASGQRLSNEKLFFGSGTQLSVL.